This is a list of T cell receptor beta chains from one sample in a study of blood T cell repertoires in COVID-19. Clones were read by immunoSEQ multiplex PCR, and TCRdb kept only the in-frame ones, dropping some. The sample shows 200,000 to 250,000 clones, about four fifths of them seen only once. Sequencing was done on a sample of PBMCs or T cells enriched from blood (not recorded which). Receptors were obtained from a woman in her thirties or forties with acute COVID-19. The conserved cysteine and the conserved F or W are not part of the CDR3 here. Each record gives: D gene, V gene, CDR3 protein. D genes are given only for firm matches.

. | TRBV6-5 | ASSYSWTSGDGYT
. | TRBV18 | ASSPRRDSNQPQH
. | TRBV19 | ASLRGDLNTEAF
. | TRBV6-4 | ASSEGGETGELF
TRBD1 | TRBV9 | ASSVVPSGTGGYGELF
TRBD2 | TRBV2 | ASTPSGGTDTQY
. | TRBV6-5 | ASSHQGYEQY
TRBD1 | TRBV3-1/TRBV3-2 | ASSQDPLRGEAF
. | TRBV9 | ASSVLAAGVHYGYT
. | TRBV28 | ASSPGLITGELF
TRBD1 | TRBV4-3 | ASSQGATTGDANYGYT
TRBD1 | TRBV4-1 | ASSPGQGSGNTIY
. | TRBV10-3 | AISESGGEQY
. | TRBV5-3 | ARSLGGLSDEADSYEQY
TRBD1 | TRBV14 | ASSQTTGAQGGYT
. | TRBV28 | AAGTHMGNEQF
TRBD1 | TRBV5-1 | ASSQGDREKEGTEAF
TRBD2 | TRBV4-3 | ASSQDMASGGTPYEQY
. | TRBV1 | TSSPQRLAVNTGELF
TRBD1 | TRBV18 | ASSPRTGFEQF
. | TRBV7-8 | ASSSSTGNYGYT
. | TRBV25-1 | ASSGGRSNTGELF
. | TRBV6-2/TRBV6-3 | ASSYGLAENQPQH
TRBD2 | TRBV7-6 | ASSDPLAGETQY
TRBD1 | TRBV14 | ASSQGGTAYEKLF
. | TRBV28 | ASCSPTDTQY
. | TRBV4-3 | ASSQDFGSGEKLF
. | TRBV2 | ASSEGRGVRSYEQY
TRBD1 | TRBV28 | ASSLAGQGRNYEQY
. | TRBV28 | ASSPRDSGNEKLF
. | TRBV28 | ASSFGLHNT
. | TRBV29-1 | SVDVAAEVNYGYT
TRBD2 | TRBV5-4 | ASRTEVAGVVEQY
TRBD2 | TRBV3-1/TRBV3-2 | ASSQSGSGENIQY
TRBD2 | TRBV18 | ASSKLAGSGTDTQY
TRBD1 | TRBV18 | ASSRAGGDTGELF
. | TRBV4-1 | ASSQARTRLQDGYT
. | TRBV5-1 | ASSFQATTNEKLF
TRBD1 | TRBV5-8 | ASSLPTTGLGEKLF
. | TRBV18 | ASSDRRAAGNTIY
TRBD2 | TRBV4-1 | ASSQSGTSGRAGTV
TRBD1 | TRBV10-2 | ASSEGTASSGNTIY
TRBD1 | TRBV4-1 | ASSYGTVTDTQY